Below, one T cell receptor beta chain is given with its context. These data belong to a study of blood T cell repertoires in COVID-19. Study-level information: Sample material is recorded as cDNA or gDNA derived from T cells, B-cell-depleted T cells, or PBMCs.

Under the authors' procedure: Amplification of reference gene primers was used by the study to estimate nucleated cell counts. Profiling relied on immunoSEQ multiplex PCR, and the TCRdb table lists in-frame clones only, not all of them. V and J calls and clone size are given by that table; D and trimming were obtained from the DNA. Of 150,000 to 200,000 clones listed, over 70% are singletons. Everyone who took part was roughly 18 to 89 years old, and they came from about 25 US areas. V trimming: 10 bases; J trimming: 2 bases; junction bases outside the gene matches: 12. CDR3 size: 15 residues. Germline CDR1 reads ENHRY; CDR2 reads SYGVKD.

This TCR was recovered from a woman aged 60-70 years who had recovered from COVID-19. J is TRBJ2-5 and V is TRBV10-3; 8 bases line up with TRBD1. Sequencing input: PBMCs or T cells enriched from blood (not recorded which). CDR3 DNA sequence: TGTGCCAGCTCCTCCTCCGACAGGGGTCAAGAGACCCAGTACTTC. This codes for CASSSSDRGQETQYF.